These T cell receptor beta chains were read from a single sample in a study of T cell repertoires in cytomegalovirus infection. TCRdb re-analysed the reads in MiXCR, keeping a single row per CDR3 protein. The sample has approximately 750,000 distinct CDR3 sequences; roughly a third are singletons. Sequenced input: PBMCs. The receptors were gathered from a human donor in good health (CMV status not recorded). Some clones in this sample may be carry-over from other donors' samples. The CDR3 runs from the conserved cysteine through the conserved F or W. The order of the fields is clone size, D gene, V gene, J gene, CDR3 protein, CDR3 DNA. A D gene is named only where the DNA matches it firmly. Size values are once, few and many counts, or a class for expanded clones, and some rows have none.

abundance: -; d_gene: -; v_gene: TRBV28; j_gene: TRBJ2-7; CDR3aa: CASSSQLVSYEQYF; CDR3nt: TGTGCCAGCAGTTCCCAACTAGTATCCTACGAGCAGTACTTC
abundance: few; d_gene: -; v_gene: TRBV28; j_gene: TRBJ1-2; CDR3aa: CASSYQGWYGYTF; CDR3nt: TGTGCCAGCAGTTATCAGGGTTGGTATGGCTACACCTTC
abundance: few; d_gene: -; v_gene: TRBV12-3/TRBV12-4; j_gene: TRBJ2-7; CDR3aa: CASSLVKDDYEQYF; CDR3nt: TGTGCCAGCAGTTTAGTTAAGGACGACTACGAGCAGTACTTC
abundance: -; d_gene: -; v_gene: TRBV29-1; j_gene: TRBJ2-7; CDR3aa: CSVELAADPSYEQYF; CDR3nt: TGCAGCGTTGAGTTGGCGGCAGACCCCTCCTACGAGCAGTACTTC
abundance: once; d_gene: -; v_gene: TRBV7-9; j_gene: TRBJ2-2; CDR3aa: CASSPQSRGSGELFF; CDR3nt: TGTGCCAGCAGCCCCCAATCCAGGGGATCCGGGGAGCTGTTTTTT
abundance: -; d_gene: TRBD2; v_gene: TRBV29-1; j_gene: TRBJ2-7; CDR3aa: CSVEDRTSGGYEQYF; CDR3nt: TGCAGCGTTGAAGATCGGACTAGCGGGGGCTACGAGCAGTACTTC
abundance: -; d_gene: TRBD1; v_gene: TRBV28; j_gene: TRBJ1-4; CDR3aa: CASRTGGTGEKLFF; CDR3nt: TGTGCCAGCAGAACAGGGGGGACGGGAGAAAAACTGTTTTTT
abundance: few; d_gene: TRBD2; v_gene: TRBV6-5; j_gene: TRBJ2-1; CDR3aa: CASSYFLAEIHNEQFF; CDR3nt: TGTGCCAGCAGTTACTTCCTAGCGGAGATCCACAATGAGCAGTTCTTC
abundance: few; d_gene: TRBD1; v_gene: TRBV24-1; j_gene: TRBJ2-2; CDR3aa: CATMDRGPGELFF; CDR3nt: TGTGCCACTATGGACAGGGGGCCCGGGGAGCTGTTTTTT
abundance: -; d_gene: -; v_gene: TRBV29-1; j_gene: TRBJ1-4; CDR3aa: CSVEDPRQINEKLFF; CDR3nt: TGCAGCGTTGAAGACCCTAGACAAATTAATGAAAAACTGTTTTTT
abundance: few; d_gene: -; v_gene: TRBV7-2; j_gene: TRBJ2-3; CDR3aa: CASSLGLGISTDTQYF; CDR3nt: TGTGCCAGCAGCCTGGGTTTGGGGATTAGCACAGATACGCAGTATTTT
abundance: many; d_gene: -; v_gene: TRBV7-2; j_gene: TRBJ2-7; CDR3aa: CASSLAYYEQYF; CDR3nt: TGTGCCAGCAGCTTAGCCTACTACGAGCAGTACTTC
abundance: few; d_gene: -; v_gene: TRBV7-2; j_gene: TRBJ2-1; CDR3aa: CASSLAMVNEQFF; CDR3nt: TGTGCCAGCAGCTTAGCGATGGTCAATGAGCAGTTCTTC
abundance: -; d_gene: -; v_gene: TRBV14; j_gene: TRBJ2-3; CDR3aa: CASRSYTQYF; CDR3nt: TGTGCCAGCAGATCTTATACGCAGTATTTT
abundance: -; d_gene: TRBD1; v_gene: TRBV28; j_gene: TRBJ1-5; CDR3aa: CASSLGTATSFFNQPQHF; CDR3nt: TGTGCCAGCAGTCTCGGGACAGCCACCTCTTTTTTCAATCAGCCCCAGCATTTT
abundance: few; d_gene: -; v_gene: TRBV7-2; j_gene: TRBJ1-6; CDR3aa: CASSSYAGMHSPLHF; CDR3nt: TGTGCCAGCAGCTCCTACGCAGGGATGCATTCACCCCTCCACTTT
abundance: once; d_gene: -; v_gene: TRBV24-1; j_gene: TRBJ1-5; CDR3aa: CATSDSDPGARQHF; CDR3nt: TGTGCCACCAGTGATTCCGACCCGGGCGCTCGCCAGCATTTT
abundance: few; d_gene: TRBD1; v_gene: TRBV28; j_gene: TRBJ1-1; CDR3aa: CASSRPGQTFEAFF; CDR3nt: TGTGCCAGCAGCCGCCCGGGACAGACTTTTGAAGCTTTCTTT
abundance: -; d_gene: -; v_gene: TRBV9; j_gene: TRBJ1-2; CDR3aa: CASSVGPGTAGYGYTF; CDR3nt: TGTGCCAGCAGCGTAGGACCAGGGACCGCGGGCTATGGCTACACCTTC
abundance: few; d_gene: -; v_gene: TRBV7-2; j_gene: TRBJ2-7; CDR3aa: CASTQRGSPYEQYF; CDR3nt: TGTGCCAGCACCCAAAGGGGGTCCCCCTACGAGCAGTACTTC
abundance: many; d_gene: -; v_gene: TRBV7-6; j_gene: TRBJ2-1; CDR3aa: CASSLVSWAMHNEQFF; CDR3nt: TGTGCCAGCAGCTTAGTGTCCTGGGCAATGCACAATGAGCAGTTCTTC
abundance: few; d_gene: -; v_gene: TRBV5-6; j_gene: TRBJ2-5; CDR3aa: CASNFQRETQYF; CDR3nt: TGTGCCAGCAACTTTCAAAGGGAGACCCAGTACTTC
abundance: -; d_gene: -; v_gene: TRBV6-1; j_gene: TRBJ1-1; CDR3aa: CASTRTGLTEAFF; CDR3nt: TGTGCCAGCACTAGAACAGGGCTCACTGAAGCTTTCTTT
abundance: -; d_gene: -; v_gene: TRBV7-6; j_gene: TRBJ1-5; CDR3aa: CASSLGGGSNQPPHF; CDR3nt: TGTGCCAGCAGCTTAGGCGGCGGTAGCAATCAGCCCCCGCATTTT
abundance: -; d_gene: TRBD2; v_gene: TRBV7-6; j_gene: TRBJ2-3; CDR3aa: CASSSGLAGGLGTDTQYF; CDR3nt: TGTGCCAGCAGCTCCGGACTAGCGGGAGGGCTTGGCACAGATACGCAGTATTTT
abundance: -; d_gene: -; v_gene: TRBV6-6; j_gene: TRBJ1-2; CDR3aa: CASSYYSQGANYGYTF; CDR3nt: TGTGCCAGCAGTTACTACTCACAAGGGGCTAACTATGGCTACACCTTC
abundance: -; d_gene: -; v_gene: TRBV4-1; j_gene: TRBJ1-5; CDR3aa: CASSQDHWASQGF; CDR3nt: TGCGCCAGCAGCCAAGATCACTGGGCGTCCCAGGGTTTT
abundance: many; d_gene: -; v_gene: TRBV7-8; j_gene: TRBJ2-5; CDR3aa: CASSLAPGRETQYF; CDR3nt: TGTGCCAGCAGCTTAGCCCCGGGGAGAGAGACCCAGTACTTC
abundance: -; d_gene: TRBD2; v_gene: TRBV7-9; j_gene: TRBJ2-1; CDR3aa: CASSPVAGVSYNEQFF; CDR3nt: TGTGCCAGCAGCCCAGTGGCGGGAGTATCCTACAATGAGCAGTTCTTC
abundance: -; d_gene: TRBD1; v_gene: TRBV6-2/TRBV6-3; j_gene: TRBJ2-6; CDR3aa: CASSQTPGQGAWGANVLTF; CDR3nt: TGTGCCAGCAGTCAAACCCCTGGACAGGGGGCGTGGGGGGCCAACGTCCTGACTTTC
abundance: few; d_gene: TRBD1; v_gene: TRBV27; j_gene: TRBJ1-5; CDR3aa: CASSEAAGGGQPQHF; CDR3nt: TGTGCCAGCAGTGAGGCGGCAGGGGGCGGTCAGCCCCAGCATTTT
abundance: few; d_gene: -; v_gene: TRBV27; j_gene: TRBJ1-1; CDR3aa: CASSTETGNTEAFF; CDR3nt: TGTGCCAGCAGTACAGAGACAGGAAACACTGAAGCTTTCTTT
abundance: -; d_gene: -; v_gene: TRBV10-3; j_gene: TRBJ1-2; CDR3aa: CAISAGLGYGYTF; CDR3nt: TGTGCCATCAGTGCAGGGTTGGGCTATGGCTACACCTTC
abundance: -; d_gene: -; v_gene: TRBV7-9; j_gene: TRBJ1-2; CDR3aa: CARRGAVNYGYTF; CDR3nt: TGTGCCCGAAGGGGCGCTGTTAACTATGGCTACACCTTC
abundance: many; d_gene: TRBD2; v_gene: TRBV12-3/TRBV12-4; j_gene: TRBJ2-7; CDR3aa: CASSFPSGASYEQYF; CDR3nt: TGTGCCAGCAGTTTTCCTAGCGGGGCCTCCTACGAGCAGTACTTC
abundance: many; d_gene: TRBD1; v_gene: TRBV7-2; j_gene: TRBJ1-5; CDR3aa: CASSFTGTGSNQPQHF; CDR3nt: TGTGCCAGCAGCTTCACCGGGACAGGTAGCAATCAGCCCCAGCATTTT
abundance: -; d_gene: -; v_gene: TRBV7-2; j_gene: TRBJ1-2; CDR3aa: CASTRGLYYGYTF; CDR3nt: TGTGCCAGCACCAGGGGATTGTACTATGGCTACACCTTC
abundance: -; d_gene: -; v_gene: TRBV6-8; j_gene: TRBJ2-1; CDR3aa: CASSTRDSYKEQFF; CDR3nt: TGTGCCAGTAGTACACGGGACTCATACAAGGAGCAGTTCTTC
abundance: -; d_gene: TRBD1; v_gene: TRBV5-1; j_gene: TRBJ1-1; CDR3aa: CASSLRDRASNTEAFF; CDR3nt: TGCGCCAGCAGCCTCCGGGACAGGGCCTCGAACACTGAAGCTTTCTTT
abundance: -; d_gene: -; v_gene: TRBV6-1; j_gene: TRBJ2-1; CDR3aa: CASSPKDQRGNEQFF; CDR3nt: TGTGCCAGCAGTCCGAAAGACCAACGGGGCAATGAGCAGTTCTTC
abundance: -; d_gene: -; v_gene: TRBV19; j_gene: TRBJ2-1; CDR3aa: CASNSGDDEQFF; CDR3nt: TGTGCCAGTAACTCGGGAGACGATGAGCAGTTCTTC
abundance: once; d_gene: TRBD2; v_gene: TRBV28; j_gene: TRBJ2-2; CDR3aa: CASSSPGLARNTGELFF; CDR3nt: TGTGCCAGCAGTTCCCCAGGACTAGCGAGGAACACCGGGGAGCTGTTTTTT
abundance: -; d_gene: -; v_gene: TRBV28; j_gene: TRBJ2-1; CDR3aa: CASSFGRASSYNEQFF; CDR3nt: TGTGCCAGCAGTTTCGGGCGGGCCAGCTCCTACAATGAGCAGTTCTTC
abundance: -; d_gene: TRBD1; v_gene: TRBV19; j_gene: TRBJ2-2; CDR3aa: CASSIAPGQGNTGELFF; CDR3nt: TGTGCCAGTAGTATAGCTCCGGGACAGGGTAACACCGGGGAGCTGTTTTTT
abundance: few; d_gene: TRBD1; v_gene: TRBV5-6; j_gene: TRBJ1-1; CDR3aa: CASSLTPGQGTAFF; CDR3nt: TGTGCCAGCAGCTTGACCCCGGGACAGGGCACTGCTTTCTTT
abundance: few; d_gene: TRBD1; v_gene: TRBV15; j_gene: TRBJ2-1; CDR3aa: CATSRVGQGATYNEQFF; CDR3nt: TGTGCCACCAGCAGGGTGGGACAGGGGGCCACCTACAATGAGCAGTTCTTC
abundance: -; d_gene: TRBD1; v_gene: TRBV28; j_gene: TRBJ2-2; CDR3aa: CASSLIGQGAGGELFF; CDR3nt: TGTGCCAGCAGTTTAATTGGGCAGGGGGCTGGTGGGGAGCTGTTTTTT
abundance: few; d_gene: -; v_gene: TRBV28; j_gene: TRBJ2-7; CDR3aa: CASSFLGDYEQYF; CDR3nt: TGTGCCAGCAGTTTTCTAGGGGACTACGAGCAGTACTTC
abundance: -; d_gene: -; v_gene: TRBV7-4; j_gene: TRBJ2-1; CDR3aa: CASSPDGYGNEQFF; CDR3nt: TGTGCCAGCAGCCCGGACGGGTATGGGAATGAGCAGTTCTTC
abundance: -; d_gene: -; v_gene: TRBV7-2; j_gene: TRBJ1-5; CDR3aa: CASSLDSGGNQAQHF; CDR3nt: TGTGCCAGCAGCTTAGACTCGGGGGGCAATCAGGCCCAGCATTTT
abundance: -; d_gene: -; v_gene: TRBV2; j_gene: TRBJ1-5; CDR3aa: CASSDGLGPQHF; CDR3nt: TGTGCCAGCAGTGACGGTCTGGGGCCCCAGCATTTT
abundance: -; d_gene: -; v_gene: TRBV11-1; j_gene: TRBJ1-1; CDR3aa: CASSHTPGTQTEAFF; CDR3nt: TGTGCCAGCAGCCATACCCCCGGGACACAAACCGAAGCTTTCTTT
abundance: -; d_gene: -; v_gene: TRBV9; j_gene: TRBJ2-1; CDR3aa: CASSVADSSYNEQFF; CDR3nt: TGTGCCAGCAGCGTAGCCGATAGCTCCTACAATGAGCAGTTCTTC
abundance: -; d_gene: -; v_gene: TRBV6-2/TRBV6-3; j_gene: TRBJ1-4; CDR3aa: CASSTPRRGIGEKLFF; CDR3nt: TGTGCCAGCAGTACCCCCCGAAGGGGCATAGGTGAAAAACTGTTTTTT